This T cell receptor beta chain was recorded in a study of blood T cell repertoires in COVID-19. Turning to the study itself: Donors in the United States, Italy and Spain gave samples during acute or convalescent COVID-19.

This CDR3 has 16 residues. After removal of 5 bases from V and 7 bases from J, the junction contained 10 bases not matched to a gene. Germline loops: CDR1 LGHDT, CDR2 YNNKEL (reference sequence). The data were produced by immunoSEQ multiplex PCR, yet TCRdb's version contains in-frame clones alone and is incomplete. The table records 150,000 to 200,000 clones, around 86% of them present only once. Assignments of participants to cohorts depended upon their own reported clinical history. Only one count was recorded for this clone. The clonotype originates from a woman in her 30s who had recovered from COVID-19. The rearrangement uses TRBV3-1 (or the pseudogene TRBV3-2) and TRBJ2-7; 14 bases are a match to TRBD2. The specimen was PBMCs or T cells enriched from blood (not recorded which). The DNA for the CDR3 is TGTGCCAGCAGCGTTCCCGGGACTAGCGGGAGTGGTGAGCAGTACTTC. It specifies CASSVPGTSGSGEQYF.